Below are 28 T cell receptor beta chains sequenced from a single sample in a study of CXCR3-negative and CXCR3-positive naive CD8 T cells. Via 5' RACE with UMI labels, TRB cDNA libraries were prepared. TCRdb re-called the 5' RACE reads and shows each CDR3 protein once, DNA omitted. The sample features some 120,000 distinct CDR3 sequences, with around 0.36% in its top ten. For these receptors, no antigen is known. Study observations and caveats: CXCR3-positive naive cells carried more hydrophobic TRB CDR3s than CXCR3-negative ones.

Material: naive CXCR3+ CD8+ T cells from blood. As for subset: CD45RO-CCR7+CD27+CD95- naive CD8+ T cells expressing CXCR3 (TNR3+). The receptors come from a human donor in good health. Some clones in this sample may be carry-over from other donors' samples.

The chain carries TRBV19 and TRBJ2-7; TCRdb reports TRBD1, a call that lacks DNA to check it against. The CDR3 is 15 amino acids. Germline CDR1 reads LNHDA; CDR2 reads SQIVND (reference sequence). The CDR3 here is CASSLTGTDYYEQYF.

The chain couples TRBV15 to TRBJ2-6; TCRdb's D call of TRBD1 is untestable without DNA. The CDR3 consists of 17 residues. The V gene's germline CDR1 is LNHNV and CDR2 YYDKDF (reference sequence). CDR3: CATSSPGQGRGANVLTF.

The chain joins TRBV25-1 to TRBJ2-5; TCRdb returns TRBD1, unconfirmable since there is no DNA. Germline assignment: CDR1 MGHDK and CDR2 SYGVNS. CDR3 length: 13 amino acids. CDR3 residues: CASSEDSLETQYF.

V gene TRBV5-1 combines with J gene TRBJ2-7. The CDR3 contains 13 residues. Germline CDR1 SGHRS, CDR2 YFSETQ. CDR3 residues: CASSLSTSYEQYF.

The chain couples TRBV4-2 to TRBJ2-7. CDR1 and CDR2 (germline): LGHNA, YNFKEQ. CDR3 length: 15 residues. CDR3: CASSQEDLLRYEQYF.

The chain links TRBV7-2 to TRBJ2-3. CDR3 length equals 15 residues. Germline CDR1 and CDR2: SGHTA and FQGNSA. This chain's CDR3 is CASSFAITVADTQYF.

This chain links TRBV19 with TRBJ2-7. The length of the CDR3 is 13 residues. Germline-derived CDR1 and CDR2 are LNHDA and SQIVND (reference sequence). CDR3 residues: CASSPSLGNEQYF.

V usage is TRBV5-6 and J usage is TRBJ2-2; absent DNA, TCRdb's TRBD1 call cannot be checked. The CDR3 totals 14 residues. CDR1 and CDR2 (germline): SGHDT, YYEEEE. CDR3 residues: CASSFPGTAGELFF.

J is TRBJ1-1 and V is TRBV4-3; TCRdb gives TRBD1 as the D gene, but with no DNA this cannot be confirmed. The CDR3 is 17 residues long. Germline loops: CDR1 LGHNA, CDR2 YSLEER. This CDR3 is CASSQDLLMGGRTEAFF.

The V and J genes are TRBV7-9 and TRBJ2-2; TCRdb selects TRBD1, and the lack of DNA leaves this call unchecked. The CDR3 consists of 13 residues. In germline, CDR1 is SEHNR, CDR2 FQNEAQ (reference sequence). The CDR3 is CASQRSPAGELFF.

This chain uses TRBV28 with TRBJ1-5. CDR3 length equals 15 residues. The germline V gene encodes CDR1 MDHEN and CDR2 SYDVKM. CDR3 region: CASSFLQASNQPQHF.

This sequence joins TRBV29-1 and TRBJ1-2; without DNA, the TCRdb call of TRBD1 cannot be checked. Germline V CDR1 and CDR2: SQVTM, ANQGSEA. There are 13 residues in the CDR3. CDR3 residues: CSVLRQGALGYTF.

V usage is TRBV12-3 or TRBV12-4 and J usage is TRBJ1-2; checking the TCRdb D call of TRBD1 is not possible without DNA. The CDR3 is made up of 13 amino acids. The CDR3 protein is CASSPGQGYGYTF.

J is TRBJ2-3 and V is TRBV3-1; checking the TCRdb D call of TRBD2 is not possible without DNA. This CDR3 comprises 15 residues. Germline-derived CDR1 and CDR2 are LGHDT and YNNKEL (reference sequence). CDR3 residues: CASSQEGLVTDTQYF.

The chain joins TRBV29-1 to TRBJ2-1; TCRdb gives TRBD1 as the D gene, but with no DNA this cannot be confirmed. CDR1 is SQVTM, CDR2 ANQGSEA, per germline. CDR3 length: 12 residues. CDR3 sequence reads: CSVLRRGDEQFF.

The rearrangement uses TRBV20-1 and TRBJ2-1; with no DNA, the TCRdb D assignment of TRBD1 cannot be verified. Germline V gene data show CDR1 as DFQATT and CDR2 as SNEGSKA (reference sequence). The CDR3 loop spans 14 amino acids. CDR3 sequence reads: CSAMPLGSYNEQFF.

The chain carries TRBV20-1 and TRBJ2-2; the TCRdb call, TRBD2, lacks DNA for checking. The CDR3 spans 16 residues. CDR1 DFQATT and CDR2 SNEGSKA come from the germline V gene (reference sequence). The CDR3 sequence: CSARDETSGHTGELFF.

The chain employs TRBV2 and TRBJ2-1. Germline-derived CDR1 and CDR2 are SNHLY and FYNNEI. There are 11 residues in the CDR3. The CDR3 reads CASSRYNGQFF.

The chain uses TRBV5-1 and TRBJ2-7; TCRdb selects TRBD1, and the lack of DNA leaves this call unchecked. The germline CDR1 and CDR2 sequences are SGHRS and YFSETQ. CDR3 length: 16 amino acids. CDR3 sequence: CASSLGQGARSYEQYF.

The chain has TRBV12-5 and TRBJ2-2; TCRdb returns TRBD1, unconfirmable since there is no DNA. This CDR3 contains 17 residues. Per germline, CDR1 LGHNT and CDR2 FRNRAP. The chain's CDR3 is CASGLSPTGANTGELFF.

This chain uses TRBV29-1 with TRBJ2-1. The CDR3 loop spans 14 amino acids. Germline CDR1 SQVTM, CDR2 ANQGSEA. This chain's CDR3 is CSELGGSSYNEQFF.

This sequence joins TRBV13 and TRBJ2-1; TCRdb reports TRBD2, a call that lacks DNA to check it against. The germline CDR1 and CDR2 sequences are PRHDT and FYEKMQ (reference sequence). The CDR3 has 15 residues. The CDR3 sequence: CASSPAQLAGVEQFF.

This chain uses TRBV6-6 with TRBJ2-5; TCRdb selects TRBD2, and the lack of DNA leaves this call unchecked. CDR1 and CDR2 from the germline V gene are MNHNY and SVGAGI (reference sequence). The CDR3 is 13 amino acids. The CDR3: CASTLGGRETQYF.

This chain joins TRBV29-1 and TRBJ1-1. Per the germline V gene, CDR1 is SQVTM and CDR2 is ANQGSEA. This CDR3 has 13 residues. The CDR3: CSVDSGDSGEAFF.

The V call is TRBV3-1, the J call TRBJ2-2. The CDR3 covers 14 residues. Germline CDR1 LGHDT, CDR2 YNNKEL (reference sequence). CDR3 region: CASSQDWASGELFF.

The chain recombines TRBV25-1 with TRBJ2-7; the TCRdb D gene call, TRBD1, has no DNA to confirm it. The CDR3 spans 15 residues. CDR1 is MGHDK, CDR2 SYGVNS, per germline. Here the CDR3 reads CASSDGRHLRDEQYF.

This sequence joins TRBV29-1 and TRBJ2-7. CDR3 length equals 13 residues. CDR1 and CDR2 (germline): SQVTM, ANQGSEA. CDR3 region: CSVGWGRTYEQYF.

The rearrangement joins TRBV12-5 to TRBJ1-2. There are 12 residues in the CDR3. Germline V gene data show CDR1 as LGHNT and CDR2 as FRNRAP. The CDR3 protein is CASGFLGYGYTF.